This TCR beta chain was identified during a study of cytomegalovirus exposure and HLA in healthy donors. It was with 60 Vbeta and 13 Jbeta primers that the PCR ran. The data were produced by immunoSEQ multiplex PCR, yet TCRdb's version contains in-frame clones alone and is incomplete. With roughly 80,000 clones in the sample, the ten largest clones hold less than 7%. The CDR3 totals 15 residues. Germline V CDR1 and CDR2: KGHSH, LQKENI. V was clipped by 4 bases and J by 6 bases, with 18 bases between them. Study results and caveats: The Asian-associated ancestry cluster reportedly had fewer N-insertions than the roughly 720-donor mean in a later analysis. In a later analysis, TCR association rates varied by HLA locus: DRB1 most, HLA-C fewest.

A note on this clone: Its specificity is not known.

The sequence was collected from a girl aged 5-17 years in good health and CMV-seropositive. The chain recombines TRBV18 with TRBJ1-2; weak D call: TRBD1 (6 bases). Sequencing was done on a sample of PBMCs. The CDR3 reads CASSQNNREWDGYTF. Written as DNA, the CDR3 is TGTGCCAGCTCACAAAATAACAGGGAATGGGATGGCTACACCTTC.